This TCR beta chain stems from a study of T cells in Graves' hyperthyroidism and ophthalmopathy. The authors obtained PBMCs from roughly 10 ml of fresh peripheral blood. The V gene's germline CDR1 is SGHTA and CDR2 FQGTGA. Trimming removed 5 bases from V and 4 bases from J, with 17 bases in between. CDR3 length: 15 residues. There were TCR beta CDR3 regions amplified from RNA transcripts. First-round RT-PCR of the TCR CDR3 relied on the HTBI primer set. TCRdb ran MiXCR on the multiplex PCR reads and lists one entry per CDR3 protein. The data show under 300,000 distinct CDR3 sequences, 10% to 15% seen once. There are a few counts of this clonotype.

Material: blood. The V call is TRBV7-3, the J call TRBJ2-5, with D possibly being TRBD1 or TRBD2 (5 bases each). The clonotype was recovered from a woman in her twenties or thirties with Graves' hyperthyroidism that later progressed to Graves' ophthalmopathy. The CDR3 sequence: CASSPGSGAAETQYF. Here the CDR3 DNA reads TGTGCCAGCAGCCCCGGATCCGGGGCAGCAGAGACCCAGTACTTC. Full variable domain (remainder filled in from reference TRBV7-3 and TRBJ2-5): GAGVSQTPSNKVTEKGKYVELRCDPISGHTALYWYRQSLGQGPEFLIYFQGTGAADDSGLPNDRFFAVRPEGSVSTLKIQRTERGDSAVYLCASSPGSGAAETQYFGPGTRLLVL.